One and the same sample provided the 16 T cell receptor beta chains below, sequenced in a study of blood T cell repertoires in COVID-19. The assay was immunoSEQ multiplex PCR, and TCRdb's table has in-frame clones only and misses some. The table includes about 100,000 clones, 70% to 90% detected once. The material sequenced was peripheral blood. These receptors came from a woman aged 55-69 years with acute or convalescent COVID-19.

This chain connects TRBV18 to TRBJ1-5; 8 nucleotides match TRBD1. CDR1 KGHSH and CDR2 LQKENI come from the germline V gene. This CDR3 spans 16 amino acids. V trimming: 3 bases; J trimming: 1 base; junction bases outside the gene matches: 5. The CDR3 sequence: CASSPGTGGSNQPQHF. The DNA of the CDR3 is TGTGCCAGCTCACCCGGGACAGGCGGGAGCAATCAGCCCCAGCATTTT.

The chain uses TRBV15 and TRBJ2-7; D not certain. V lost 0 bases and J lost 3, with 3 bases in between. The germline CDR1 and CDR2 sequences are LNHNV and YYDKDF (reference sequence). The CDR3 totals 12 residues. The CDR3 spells CATSRDHYEQYV. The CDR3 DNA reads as TGTGCCACCAGCAGAGATCACTACGAGCAGTACGTC.

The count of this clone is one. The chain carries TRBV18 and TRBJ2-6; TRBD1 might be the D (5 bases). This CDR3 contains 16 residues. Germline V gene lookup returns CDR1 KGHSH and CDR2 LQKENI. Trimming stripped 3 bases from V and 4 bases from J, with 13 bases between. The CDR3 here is CASSPRQGDGANVLTF. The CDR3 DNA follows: TGTGCCAGCTCACCGAGGCAGGGCGACGGGGCCAACGTCCTGACTTTC.

DNA of the CDR3: TGCGCCAGCAGCCAGCCCGGGACAGGGTGGCAGCCCCAGCATTTT. Residues: CASSQPGTGWQPQHF. V usage is TRBV4-1 and J usage is TRBJ1-5; 9 nucleotides line up with TRBD1. The CDR3 spans 15 residues. With 3 bases clipped from V and 7 bases from J, the junction kept 7 bases outside the gene matches. The germline gives CDR1 MGHRA, CDR2 YSYEKL.

In DNA form, the CDR3 reads TGTGCCAGCAGCCCGAGACTAGCGGGAGTAGAGACCCAGTACTTC. Protein sequence: CASSPRLAGVETQYF. The chain carries TRBV5-4 and TRBJ2-5, with 12 bases that match TRBD2. With 4 bases clipped from V and 4 bases from J, the junction kept 5 bases outside the gene matches. This CDR3 has 15 residues. CDR1 SGHNT and CDR2 YYREEE come from the germline V gene (reference sequence).

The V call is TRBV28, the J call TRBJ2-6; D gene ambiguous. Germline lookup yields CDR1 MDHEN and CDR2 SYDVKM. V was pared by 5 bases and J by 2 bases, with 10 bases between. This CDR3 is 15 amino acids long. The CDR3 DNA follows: TGTGCCAGCAGTGTGCCCCCGGCTGGGGCCAACGTCCTGACTTTC. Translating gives CASSVPPAGANVLTF.

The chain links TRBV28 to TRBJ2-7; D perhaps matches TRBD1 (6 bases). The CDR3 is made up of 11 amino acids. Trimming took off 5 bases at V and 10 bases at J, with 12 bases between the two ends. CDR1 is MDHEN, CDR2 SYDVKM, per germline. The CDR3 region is CASSRQVVQYF. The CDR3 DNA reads TGTGCCAGCAGTCGACAGGTAGTTCAGTACTTC. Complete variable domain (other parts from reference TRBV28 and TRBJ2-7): DVKVTQSSRYLVKRTGEKVFLECVQDMDHENMFWYRQDPGLGLRLIYFSYDVKMKEKGDIPEGYSVSREKKERFSLILESASTNQTSMYLCASSRQVVQYFGPGTRLTVT.

This chain's CDR3 is CASSPGGGSADTQYF. Here the CDR3 DNA reads TGTGCCAGCAGCCCAGGTGGCGGGAGTGCAGATACGCAGTATTTT. The gene calls are TRBV5-6 and TRBJ2-3, with 7 bases aligning to TRBD2. Germline assignment: CDR1 SGHDT and CDR2 YYEEEE. The CDR3 is made up of 15 amino acids. Trimming took 4 bases from V and 4 from J; bases not matched to a gene: 9. Filled out from reference TRBV5-6 and TRBJ2-3, the complete variable domain reads DAGVTQSPTHLIKTRGQQVTLRCSPKSGHDTVSWYQQALGQGPQFIFQYYEEEERQRGNFPDRFSGHQFPNYSSELNVNALLLGDSALYLCASSPGGGSADTQYFGPGTRLTVL.

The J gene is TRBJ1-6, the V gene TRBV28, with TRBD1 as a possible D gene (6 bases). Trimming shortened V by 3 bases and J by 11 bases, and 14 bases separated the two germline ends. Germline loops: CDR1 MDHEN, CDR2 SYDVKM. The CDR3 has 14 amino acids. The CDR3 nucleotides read TGTGCCAGCAGTTTGGGGCAGGGGACGGCACCCCTCCACTTT. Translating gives CASSLGQGTAPLHF.

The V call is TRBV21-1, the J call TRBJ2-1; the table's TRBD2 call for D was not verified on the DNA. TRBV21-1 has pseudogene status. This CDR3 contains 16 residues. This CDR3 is CASSPSGLAGVDEQFF. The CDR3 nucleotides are TGTGCCAGCAGCCCCTCGGGACTAGCGGGAGTGGATGAGCAGTTCTTC.

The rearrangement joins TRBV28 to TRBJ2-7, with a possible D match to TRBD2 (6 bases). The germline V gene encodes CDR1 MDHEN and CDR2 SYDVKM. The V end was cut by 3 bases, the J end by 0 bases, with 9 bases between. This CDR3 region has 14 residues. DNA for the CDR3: TGTGCCAGCAGTTTCGACGGGGGCTCCTACGAGCAGTACTTC. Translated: CASSFDGGSYEQYF.

The DNA for the CDR3 is TGTGCCAGCAGTTACGGAAACAGGGAAGCTGAAGCTTTCTTT. This translates into CASSYGNREAEAFF. This chain joins TRBV6-5 and TRBJ1-1; D possibly corresponds to TRBD1 (6 bases). CDR3 length: 14 residues. V shed 2 bases and J shed 6 bases, with 13 bases lying between them. Germline values: CDR1 MNHEY, CDR2 SVGAGI.

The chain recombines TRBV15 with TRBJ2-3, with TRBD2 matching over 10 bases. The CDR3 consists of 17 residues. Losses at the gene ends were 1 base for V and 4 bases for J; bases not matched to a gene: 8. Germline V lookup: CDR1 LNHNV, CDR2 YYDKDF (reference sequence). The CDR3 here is CATSRGQLAGLADTQYF. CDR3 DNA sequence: TGTGCCACCAGCAGAGGGCAACTAGCGGGATTGGCAGATACGCAGTATTTT.

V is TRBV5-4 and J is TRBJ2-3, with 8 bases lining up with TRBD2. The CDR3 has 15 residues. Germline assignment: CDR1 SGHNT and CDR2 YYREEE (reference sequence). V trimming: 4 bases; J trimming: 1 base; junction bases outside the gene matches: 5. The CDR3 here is CASSLGTRGTDTQYF. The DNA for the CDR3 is TGTGCCAGCAGCCTTGGGACTAGAGGCACAGATACGCAGTATTTT. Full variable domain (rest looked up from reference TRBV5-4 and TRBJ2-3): ETGVTQSPTHLIKTRGQQVTLRCSSQSGHNTVSWYQQALGQGPQFIFQYYREEENGRGNFPPRFSGLQFPNYSSELNVNALELDDSALYLCASSLGTRGTDTQYFGPGTRLTVL.

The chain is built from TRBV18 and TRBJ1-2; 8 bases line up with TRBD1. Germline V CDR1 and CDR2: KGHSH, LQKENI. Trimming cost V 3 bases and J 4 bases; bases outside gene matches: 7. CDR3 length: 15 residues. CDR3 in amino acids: CASSPMGQAVYGYTF. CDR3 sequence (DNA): TGTGCCAGCTCACCCATGGGACAGGCCGTCTATGGCTACACCTTC.

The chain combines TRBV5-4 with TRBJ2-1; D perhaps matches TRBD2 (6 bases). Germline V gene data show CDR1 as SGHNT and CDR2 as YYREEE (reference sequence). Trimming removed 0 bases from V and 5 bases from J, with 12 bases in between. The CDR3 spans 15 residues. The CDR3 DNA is TGTGCCAGCAGCTTGGGTGGGAGGAGCGACAATGAGCAGTTCTTC. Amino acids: CASSLGGRSDNEQFF.